Each of the 3 T cell receptor beta chains below was sequenced from the same sample in a study of shared clonotypes between healthy human individuals. Libraries were prepared by immunoSEQ multiplex PCR; TCRdb keeps only in-frame clonotypes and omits some of them. The sample holds millions of clones, over 85% seen once. The specimen sequenced was naive CD4+ T cells sorted from blood. The subset denotes: CD45RA+ positively selected. Receptor source: a man aged 18-30 years in good health.

Note on this clone: The sample carries other DNA sequences with the same CDR3. V usage is TRBV7-2 and J usage is TRBJ2-3; D is undetermined. Germline CDR1 reads SGHTA; CDR2 reads FQGNSA. The CDR3 has 13 residues. Trimming left V 2 bases short and J 2 bases short, with 5 bases between. The CDR3 protein is CASSLSYTDTQYF. The CDR3 DNA reads as TGTGCCAGCAGCTTAAGCTACACAGATACGCAGTATTTT.

The chain links TRBV4-1 to TRBJ1-5; 10 bases are a match to TRBD1. The V segment lost 3 bases and the J segment 4 bases; nucleotides outside the gene matches: 9. Germline V lookup: CDR1 MGHRA, CDR2 YSYEKL. CDR3 length equals 17 residues. This CDR3 reads CASSHPDRGVKNQPQHF. CDR3 coding DNA: TGCGCCAGCAGCCACCCGGACAGGGGGGTTAAAAATCAGCCCCAGCATTTT.

The chain has TRBV6-5 and TRBJ1-3; possible D gene TRBD1, 5 bases. The CDR3 length is 13 residues. V lost 5 bases to trimming and J lost 4 bases, with 9 bases between them. The germline V gene has CDR1 MNHEY and CDR2 SVGAGI. The DNA of the CDR3 is TGTGCCAGCAGTCGAGAGGGGGGAAACACCATATATTTT. Translated: CASSREGGNTIYF.